The clone carrying this T cell receptor (beta chain) has a handful of counts. The DNA is omitted, as the CDR3 cannot be located on it reliably, and the CDR3 follows TCRdb's listing. Inclusive of both ends, the CDR3 amounts to 16 amino acids. Germline loops: CDR1 SEHNR, CDR2 FQNEAQ (reference sequence). Stability of Graves' hyperthyroidism was defined as absent ophthalmopathy progression within 18 months. The sample is drawn from a study of T cells in Graves' hyperthyroidism and ophthalmopathy. The CDR3 regions of TCR beta were amplified from RNA transcripts. Using the HTBI primer set, a first-round RT-PCR was run on the TCR CDR3. TCRdb reprocessed the multiplex PCR reads with MiXCR, giving one entry per CDR3 protein. The repertoire consists of nearly 750,000 distinct CDR3 sequences, with 35% occurring once and the leading ten covering roughly 31%.

The TCR was taken from a woman aged 40 to 50 with Graves' hyperthyroidism. The V call is TRBV7-9, the J call TRBJ1-6. The sequencing input was blood. The CDR3: CASSTSQTYYNSPLHF.